The clone carrying this TCR beta chain was seen repeatedly, ten times or more. The sample originates from a study of spatial heterogeneity in lung cancer. TCRdb reprocessed the 5' RACE reads via MiXCR and lists one record per CDR3 protein. The sample includes roughly 25,000 distinct CDR3 sequences, roughly 13% seen only once; the top ten take around 23%. The CDR3 loop spans 16 amino acids. Trimming took 3 bases from V and 0 from J, leaving 9 bases between them. CDR1 is SGHAT, CDR2 FQNNGV, per germline. The time point is: sample taken at primary tumor resection. No cells were sorted before sequencing. The whole RNA sequenced was extracted from tumor, nontumor lung or frozen PBMC.

Sequenced here: PBMCs, sampled at surgery. The chain combines TRBV11-2 with TRBJ1-6; D may be TRBD1 (5 bases). This clonotype was obtained from a female donor with early-stage non-small cell lung cancer. The CDR3, as DNA: TGTGCCAGCAGCTTCGGGGCGAGCTCCTATAATTCACCCCTCCACTTT. The encoded protein is CASSFGASSYNSPLHF.